This T cell receptor beta chain appears in the sequencing data of a study of T cells in localized non-small cell lung cancer. This CDR3 is 14 amino acids long. With 6 bases removed from V and 2 bases from J, the gap between germline ends came to 8 bases. Germline CDR1 is SGHAT and CDR2 is FQNNGV. Clones were read by immunoSEQ multiplex PCR, and TCRdb kept only the in-frame ones, dropping some. Of about 20,000 clones in the sample, 80% to 90% are singletons; the top ten hold approximately 24%. The material sequenced was PBMCs, taken before any cancer treatment. The receptor was derived from a man aged 35 to 69 with stage II squamous cell lung carcinoma. The chain has TRBV11-2 and TRBJ2-6; possibly TRBD2 for D (6 bases). Written as DNA, the CDR3 is TGTGCCAGCAGGGGGAGGACTGGGGCCAACGTCCTGACTTTC. It encodes CASRGRTGANVLTF. Full variable domain (missing parts from reference TRBV11-2 and TRBJ2-6): EAGVAQSPRYKIIEKRQSVAFWCNPISGHATLYWYQQILGQGPKLLIQFQNNGVVDDSQLPKDRFSAERLKGVDSTLKIQPAKLEDSAVYLCASRGRTGANVLTFGAGSRLTVL.